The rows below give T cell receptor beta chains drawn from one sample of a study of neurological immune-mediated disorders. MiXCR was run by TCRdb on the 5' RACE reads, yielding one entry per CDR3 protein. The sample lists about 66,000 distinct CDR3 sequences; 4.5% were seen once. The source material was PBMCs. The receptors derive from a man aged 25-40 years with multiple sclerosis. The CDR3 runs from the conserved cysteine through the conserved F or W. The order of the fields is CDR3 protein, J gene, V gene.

CDR3: CASSSGQGNTEAFF
J: TRBJ1-1
V: TRBV5-1

CDR3: CASLRTGSALWTQYF
J: TRBJ2-5
V: TRBV2

CDR3: CASSLAYAETEAFF
J: TRBJ1-1
V: TRBV7-9

CDR3: CASTSPGARGYTF
J: TRBJ1-2
V: TRBV5-4

CDR3: CASSYGDRVGYTF
J: TRBJ1-2
V: TRBV6-5

CDR3: CASSIGQGRGYTF
J: TRBJ1-2
V: TRBV12-3/TRBV12-4

CDR3: CASSQFIGDQPQHF
J: TRBJ1-5
V: TRBV5-1

CDR3: CASSYGRGHLSYEQYF
J: TRBJ2-7
V: TRBV6-6

CDR3: CASTRDRRTEAFF
J: TRBJ1-1
V: TRBV2

CDR3: CASSQGGRGRTSRGYTF
J: TRBJ1-2
V: TRBV4-1

CDR3: CASRQPGTTRETQYF
J: TRBJ2-5
V: TRBV5-1

CDR3: CASSHPGQGRKGAFF
J: TRBJ1-1
V: TRBV4-1

CDR3: CASSQTPGQGKYEKLFF
J: TRBJ1-4
V: TRBV11-2

CDR3: CASSLAPHTEAFF
J: TRBJ1-1
V: TRBV11-2

CDR3: CASSQEGSLEAFF
J: TRBJ1-1
V: TRBV4-1

CDR3: CSATSAAFVKQETQYF
J: TRBJ2-5
V: TRBV20-1

CDR3: CATAIEQGRNEQFF
J: TRBJ2-1
V: TRBV6-8

CDR3: CASSFTIENQPQHF
J: TRBJ1-5
V: TRBV9

CDR3: CSVRGRQGYYEQYF
J: TRBJ2-7
V: TRBV29-1

CDR3: CASKAGTGRYYGYTF
J: TRBJ1-2
V: TRBV12-3/TRBV12-4

CDR3: CASSEGGQDTQYF
J: TRBJ2-3
V: TRBV6-4

CDR3: CASSLGGAGRNQPQHF
J: TRBJ1-5
V: TRBV5-1

CDR3: CSATGTVNTEAFF
J: TRBJ1-1
V: TRBV20-1

CDR3: CASIYRERGRGGYTF
J: TRBJ1-2
V: TRBV6-5

CDR3: CASSPSGGVIYNEQFF
J: TRBJ2-1
V: TRBV18

CDR3: CASSPGGRTTQYF
J: TRBJ2-3
V: TRBV7-9

CDR3: CASNLGSRQGDIQYF
J: TRBJ2-4
V: TRBV11-3

CDR3: CASGLAGAQQETQYF
J: TRBJ2-5
V: TRBV12-3/TRBV12-4

CDR3: CASSLGSGPAPGELFF
J: TRBJ2-2
V: TRBV5-1

CDR3: CSAHGVGENTEAFF
J: TRBJ1-1
V: TRBV29-1

CDR3: CASSPDSKGTGELFF
J: TRBJ2-2
V: TRBV5-1

CDR3: CASSVLAGGYTF
J: TRBJ1-2
V: TRBV25-1

CDR3: CASTPSSGASTDTQYF
J: TRBJ2-3
V: TRBV10-2

CDR3: CASSPGGYNEQFF
J: TRBJ2-1
V: TRBV9

CDR3: CASSSGQSPEAFF
J: TRBJ1-1
V: TRBV5-6

CDR3: CSAPGSGTVIDEQFF
J: TRBJ2-1
V: TRBV20-1

CDR3: CASSYSGRGQTQYF
J: TRBJ2-5
V: TRBV6-6

CDR3: CASSQGGSHTGELFF
J: TRBJ2-2
V: TRBV3-1

CDR3: CATSPTGFGYTF
J: TRBJ1-2
V: TRBV24-1

CDR3: CASSAGTGRYEKLFF
J: TRBJ1-4
V: TRBV6-1

CDR3: CASRAGGPDTQYF
J: TRBJ2-3
V: TRBV5-1

CDR3: CASSLATPGSRVAEAFF
J: TRBJ1-1
V: TRBV5-4

CDR3: CSARDWGATNEKLFF
J: TRBJ1-4
V: TRBV20-1

CDR3: CASSSRVQSETQYF
J: TRBJ2-5
V: TRBV5-1

CDR3: CASSPRHQAYEQYF
J: TRBJ2-7
V: TRBV7-8

CDR3: CSARDNRGNSTDTQYF
J: TRBJ2-3
V: TRBV20-1

CDR3: CASSLAAEPYNEQFF
J: TRBJ2-1
V: TRBV5-1

CDR3: CASSLLQGSGTEAFF
J: TRBJ1-1
V: TRBV5-1

CDR3: CASSPMGQANTEAFF
J: TRBJ1-1
V: TRBV5-1

CDR3: CATSGSGGPTHTQYF
J: TRBJ2-3
V: TRBV24-1

CDR3: CASSFDSADTQYF
J: TRBJ2-3
V: TRBV5-1

CDR3: CASSQGQGFNQPQHF
J: TRBJ1-5
V: TRBV3-1

CDR3: CASRTRVGIGNTIYF
J: TRBJ1-3
V: TRBV12-3/TRBV12-4

CDR3: CASSSTWTRDRGLGYTF
J: TRBJ1-2
V: TRBV11-2

CDR3: CATQWAEDTEAFF
J: TRBJ1-1
V: TRBV10-3

CDR3: CASSQDSRAGQPQHF
J: TRBJ1-5
V: TRBV4-1

CDR3: CASKSHATGELFF
J: TRBJ2-2
V: TRBV2

CDR3: CAISLSIWTNSPLHF
J: TRBJ1-6
V: TRBV27

CDR3: CASSLRTGFYGYTF
J: TRBJ1-2
V: TRBV7-2